Each of the 14 T cell receptor beta chains below was sequenced from the same sample in a study of breast tumors, draining lymph nodes, adjacent tissues. TCRdb re-analysed the multiplex PCR reads in MiXCR, keeping a single row per CDR3 protein. The table lists 150,000 to 200,000 distinct CDR3 sequences, roughly 30% of them singletons. Breast cancer patients provided tissue from their axillary draining lymph nodes. Sample: axillary lymph node tissue. These receptors were obtained from a female donor with breast cancer. Some clones in this sample may be carry-over from other donors' samples.

This clonotype was found many times. V and J are TRBV19 and TRBJ2-2; a weak D match, TRBD2 (6 bases). V lost 5 bases to trimming and J lost 7 bases, with 23 bases between them. CDR1 and CDR2 from the germline V gene are LNHDA and SQIVND (reference sequence). This CDR3 contains 17 residues. CDR3 region: CASSQTPRRASGGELFF. The CDR3 DNA sequence: TGTGCCAGTAGTCAAACCCCCCGGAGGGCTTCCGGCGGGGAGCTGTTTTTT.

This clonotype was counted ten times or more. The rearrangement links TRBV20-1 to TRBJ2-1, with 7 bases matching TRBD2. The junction had 2 bases not matched to a gene; V was cut back by 3 bases and J by 6 bases. The CDR3 length is 12 residues. CDR1 is DFQATT, CDR2 SNEGSKA, per germline (reference sequence). The CDR3 protein is CSASGGFNEQFF. As DNA, the CDR3 is TGCAGTGCTAGCGGGGGGTTCAATGAGCAGTTCTTC.

In its sample, this clonotype was seen a few times. This sequence joins TRBV20-1 and TRBJ1-1, with 8 bases lining up with TRBD1. This CDR3 has 15 residues. The germline V gene encodes CDR1 DFQATT and CDR2 SNEGSKA (reference sequence). J lost 5 bases, V lost 1 base, and 9 bases had no gene match. DNA for the CDR3: TGCAGTGCTAGAGGGGGGGACAGGCTATGGACTGAAGCTTTCTTT. Amino acid sequence: CSARGGDRLWTEAFF.

The V call is TRBV11-2, the J call TRBJ2-1; TRBD2 aligns across 13 bases. CDR3 length: 16 residues. The germline CDR1 and CDR2 sequences are SGHAT and FQNNGV. V was clipped by 6 bases and J by 6 bases; unmatched bases: 8. The CDR3 nucleotides read TGTGCCAGCAGTTATAACCGGACTAGCGGGAGCAATGAGCAGTTCTTC. Its protein product is CASSYNRTSGSNEQFF.

In its sample, this clonotype was seen many times. The rearrangement uses TRBV19 and TRBJ2-2, with D tentatively TRBD1 or TRBD2 (6 bases each). The CDR3 is 15 residues long. Trimming shortened V by 4 bases and J by 6 bases, and 15 bases separated the two germline ends. CDR1 and CDR2 (germline): LNHDA, SQIVND (reference sequence). CDR3 nucleotides: TGTGCCAGTAGTAGGGTGGGGGGCACGGCCGGGGAGCTGTTTTTT. Protein product: CASSRVGGTAGELFF.

The chain has TRBV27 and TRBJ1-1; 8 nucleotides line up with TRBD1. J was trimmed by 2 bases and V by 4 bases; bases with no gene match: 9. CDR1 and CDR2 from the germline V gene are MNHEY and SMNVEV (reference sequence). The CDR3 is made up of 16 amino acids. CDR3 loop: CASSSTGTGVNTEAFF. CDR3 sequence (DNA): TGTGCCAGCAGTTCGACCGGGACAGGAGTCAACACTGAAGCTTTCTTT.

This rearrangement joins TRBV6-2 or TRBV6-3 to TRBJ2-1; D is perhaps TRBD2 (6 bases). V was trimmed by 2 bases and J by 6 bases, leaving 20 bases between them. The V gene's germline CDR1 is MNHEY and CDR2 SVGEGT. The CDR3 totals 17 residues. The DNA for the CDR3 is TGTGCCAGCAGTTACCCGCTTCCGGGGGTTGGGGTCAATGAGCAGTTCTTC. As protein: CASSYPLPGVGVNEQFF.

Many counts were recorded for this clonotype. The rearrangement links TRBV10-1 to TRBJ2-7; D possibly matches TRBD1 or TRBD2 (5 bases each). The V end was cut by 4 bases, the J end by 0 bases, with 7 bases between. The CDR3 is made up of 13 amino acids. Germline V gene sequence: CDR1 WNHNN, CDR2 SYGVQD (reference sequence). As DNA, the CDR3 is TGCGCCAGCAGTGCCGGGGCCTCCTACGAGCAGTACTTC. Translated, it gives CASSAGASYEQYF.

This chain links TRBV12-3 or TRBV12-4 with TRBJ1-1; the match to TRBD1 covers 9 bases. J gave up 5 bases and V 0 bases, and 22 bases lay outside the gene matches. The CDR3 sequence is 21 residues long. The chain's CDR3 is CASSLARAAGTGLVAGTEAFF. The CDR3 DNA sequence: TGTGCCAGCAGTTTAGCTCGGGCTGCCGGGACAGGGTTGGTCGCTGGGACTGAAGCTTTCTTT.

CDR3 in amino acids: CASSFDRGLGQPQHF. The CDR3, as DNA: TGTGCCAGCAGCTTCGACAGGGGGCTGGGGCAGCCCCAGCATTTT. The V and J genes are TRBV5-4 and TRBJ1-5; 10 bases line up with TRBD1. The germline CDR1 and CDR2 sequences are SGHNT and YYREEE (reference sequence). The CDR3 spans 15 residues. The trim removed 2 bases at V and 7 bases at J, leaving 6 bases unmatched.

Notes on this clonotype: Relative to the germline gene, one junction end is altered; a read error may explain this. This chain connects TRBV20-1 to TRBJ2-4; TRBD2 matches at 10 bases. CDR3 length: 16 amino acids. Per germline, CDR1 DFQATT and CDR2 SNEGSKA (reference sequence). CDR3 nucleotide sequence: TGCAGTGCTAAGAGCTCTAGCGGGGGAGCCAAAAGCATTCAGTACTTC. Translating it yields CSAKSSSGGAKSIQYF.

For the CDR3, the DNA is TGTGCCACCAGCACGGACAGGGAGGGACTTACCTATGGCTACACCTTC. Residues: CATSTDREGLTYGYTF. This chain uses TRBV15 with TRBJ1-2; 8 bases are a match to TRBD1. V was clipped by 4 bases and J by 4 bases; unmatched bases: 11. The CDR3 covers 16 residues. CDR1 and CDR2 (germline): LNHNV, YYDKDF (reference sequence).

The chain recombines TRBV9 with TRBJ2-7; 9 bases match TRBD1. This CDR3 spans 14 amino acids. Germline V gives CDR1 SGDLS, CDR2 YYNGEE. J was trimmed by 12 bases and V by 0 bases; bases with no gene match: 10. CDR3 amino acids: CASSVEGQGHKRYF. In DNA form, the CDR3 reads TGTGCCAGCAGCGTAGAGGGACAGGGCCACAAGCGGTACTTC. Combining the CDR3 with reference TRBV9 and TRBJ2-7 gives the whole variable domain DSGVTQTPKHLITATGQRVTLRCSPRSGDLSVYWYQQSLDQGLQFLIQYYNGEERAKGNILERFSAQQFPDLHSELNLSSLELGDSALYFCASSVEGQGHKRYFGPGTRLTVT.

DNA for the CDR3: TGTGCCAGCAGTTTACAGGGGGCGGCCTATGGCTACACCTTC. Its translation: CASSLQGAAYGYTF. V and J are TRBV6-1 and TRBJ1-2; 9 bases align to TRBD1. The CDR3 runs to 14 residues. CDR1 and CDR2 from the germline V gene are MNHNS and SASEGT. With V trimmed by 5 bases and J by 4 bases, 5 bases remained unmatched.